A selection of T cell receptor beta chains follows, all from one sample in a study of response to subunit inactivated influenza vaccine. TCRdb used MiXCR to reprocess the RT-PCR reads, holding one entry per CDR3 protein. The table records roughly 570,000 distinct CDR3 sequences, around 13% of them present only once. Sequenced material: PBMCs from blood, taken 40 to 50 days after vaccination. These receptors came from a man aged 45-65 years who received an inactivated influenza vaccine. The CDR3 runs from the conserved cysteine through the conserved F or W. The D gene is left open where the match is weak. Clone size appears in some rows only: once, few, many, or a class for an expanded clone.

d_call	v_call	j_call	clone_size	cdr3_aa	cdr3_nt
NA	TRBV5-1	TRBJ1-4	few	CASNFGGTNEKLFF	TGCGCCAGCAACTTCGGGGGAACTAATGAAAAACTGTTTTTT
NA	TRBV6-5	TRBJ1-1	few	CASSYSLGDTEAFF	TGTGCCAGCAGTTACTCTCTGGGAGACACTGAAGCTTTCTTT
TRBD2	TRBV7-3	TRBJ2-1	NA	CATSLGLAGGVDEQFF	TGTGCCACCAGCCTAGGGCTAGCGGGAGGGGTTGATGAGCAGTTCTTC
NA	TRBV24-1	TRBJ1-2	many	CATSDWTENYGYTF	TGTGCCACCAGTGACTGGACGGAAAACTATGGCTACACCTTC
TRBD2	TRBV7-9	TRBJ2-2	NA	CASSRGLAGTGELFF	TGTGCCAGCAGCCGTGGACTAGCGGGAACCGGGGAGCTGTTTTTT
TRBD1	TRBV11-1	TRBJ1-2	NA	CASSLKTGGPDFDYGYTF	TGTGCCAGCAGCTTAAAGACAGGGGGCCCGGATTTTGACTATGGCTACACCTTC
NA	TRBV12-3/TRBV12-4	TRBJ1-2	few	CASSFRRGAGYTF	TGTGCCAGCAGCTTCCGCAGGGGAGCTGGCTACACCTTC
TRBD2	TRBV29-1	TRBJ2-3	many	CSVVGLAGASTDTQYF	TGCAGCGTTGTAGGACTAGCGGGAGCCAGTACAGATACGCAGTATTTT
NA	TRBV12-3/TRBV12-4	TRBJ1-5	many	CASSADVSNQPQHF	TGTGCCAGCAGTGCCGACGTTAGCAATCAGCCCCAGCATTTT
NA	TRBV4-1	TRBJ2-6	few	CASSQFESGPYSGANVLTF	TGCGCCAGCAGCCAGTTTGAATCCGGGCCGTACTCTGGGGCCAACGTCCTGACTTTC
TRBD1	TRBV12-3/TRBV12-4	TRBJ1-2	few	CASSTRQGYGYTF	TGTGCCAGCAGTACCAGACAGGGCTATGGCTACACCTTC
NA	TRBV7-8	TRBJ2-5	NA	CASSLATSRPKETQYF	TGTGCCAGCAGCTTAGCTACCTCGCGCCCGAAAGAGACCCAGTACTTC
NA	TRBV14	TRBJ1-2	few	CASSPIGDTDYGYTF	TGTGCCAGCAGCCCCATAGGGGACACCGACTATGGCTACACCTTC
NA	TRBV6-2/TRBV6-3	TRBJ2-2	NA	CASTPAGTGELFF	TGTGCCAGCACCCCCGCGGGCACCGGGGAGCTGTTTTTT
TRBD2	TRBV20-1	TRBJ2-1	few	CSAYLLAGGYNEQFF	TGCAGTGCTTATCTACTAGCGGGGGGATACAATGAGCAGTTCTTC
TRBD2	TRBV20-1	TRBJ2-7	NA	CSARAPGGRYEQYF	TGCAGTGCTAGAGCCCCGGGAGGGCGTTACGAGCAGTACTTC
TRBD2	TRBV2	TRBJ2-1	NA	CASSGLSGGRNEQFF	TGTGCCAGCAGTGGGCTTAGCGGGGGGCGTAATGAGCAGTTCTTC
NA	TRBV5-1	TRBJ2-7	few	CASSLAWDGGYEQYF	TGCGCCAGCAGCTTGGCATGGGACGGGGGCTACGAGCAGTACTTC
NA	TRBV9	TRBJ1-1	NA	CASSVGGRTEAFF	TGTGCCAGCAGCGTAGGAGGGCGGACTGAAGCTTTCTTT
NA	TRBV12-3/TRBV12-4	TRBJ2-3	many	CASSFSGGLSTDTQYF	TGTGCCAGCAGTTTTTCTGGGGGTCTTAGCACAGATACGCAGTATTTT
NA	TRBV7-9	TRBJ2-2	few	CASSLLGQGVGELFF	TGTGCCAGCAGCTTACTCGGCCAGGGCGTTGGGGAGCTGTTTTTT
NA	TRBV3-1	TRBJ1-2	few	CASSHWDRTNYGYTF	TGTGCCAGCAGCCATTGGGACCGGACAAACTATGGCTACACCTTC
NA	TRBV4-3	TRBJ2-7	few	CASSQNLAGRGYEQYF	TGCGCCAGCAGCCAGAACCTAGCCGGGAGAGGTTACGAGCAGTACTTC
NA	TRBV7-2	TRBJ2-7	few	CASSLLPRSNHEQYF	TGTGCCAGCAGCTTATTACCCCGTTCTAACCACGAGCAGTACTTC
NA	TRBV9	TRBJ2-2	NA	CASSVWDTTGELFF	TGTGCCAGCAGCGTGTGGGATACCACCGGGGAGCTGTTTTTT
TRBD2	TRBV6-1	TRBJ2-5	few	CASKISGGAWETQYF	TGTGCCAGCAAAATTAGCGGGGGGGCCTGGGAGACCCAGTACTTC
NA	TRBV6-1	TRBJ2-1	few	CASRTLTGIHEQFF	TGTGCCAGCAGGACCCTAACAGGGATCCATGAGCAGTTCTTC
TRBD2	TRBV29-1	TRBJ2-7	many	CSVTSGRAGYEQYF	TGCAGCGTGACTAGCGGGAGGGCAGGATACGAGCAGTACTTC
NA	TRBV4-2	TRBJ2-5	NA	CASSHLLLSLRHF	TGTGCCAGCAGCCACCTTCTCCTCTCCTTGAGGCACTTC
NA	TRBV5-1	TRBJ2-5	many	CASGRTQETQYF	TGCGCCAGCGGCAGGACTCAAGAGACCCAGTACTTC
NA	TRBV5-1	TRBJ2-3	few	CASSLEWGARDTQYF	TGCGCCAGCAGCTTGGAATGGGGGGCCCGGGATACGCAGTATTTT
NA	TRBV7-8	TRBJ2-6	few	CASSFPGAAPFSGANVLTF	TGTGCCAGCAGCTTCCCAGGGGCAGCCCCTTTCTCTGGGGCCAACGTCCTGACTTTC
NA	TRBV5-1	TRBJ2-2	few	CASSSPGLGEGGELFF	TGCGCCAGCAGCTCTCCCGGTTTGGGTGAAGGCGGGGAGCTGTTTTTT
TRBD1	TRBV6-1	TRBJ2-5	once	CASGPGQVETQYF	TGTGCCAGCGGGCCGGGACAGGTGGAGACCCAGTACTTC
NA	TRBV10-3	TRBJ2-7	few	CAISESVSYEQYF	TGTGCCATCAGTGAAAGTGTGTCCTACGAGCAGTACTTC
TRBD1	TRBV20-1	TRBJ1-5	NA	CSAEGQGVRQPQHF	TGCAGTGCGGAGGGACAGGGGGTTCGACAGCCCCAGCATTTT
NA	TRBV6-1	TRBJ1-5	few	CASLGTGNQPQHF	TGTGCCAGCCTCGGCACCGGTAATCAGCCCCAGCATTTT
TRBD1	TRBV5-1	TRBJ2-4	few	CASSLGTGQKNIQYF	TGCGCCAGCAGCTTGGGTACGGGACAGAAAAACATTCAGTACTTC
NA	TRBV9	TRBJ2-2	NA	CASSPLLDAGELFF	TGTGCCAGCAGCCCCCTTTTGGACGCCGGGGAGCTGTTTTTT
NA	TRBV7-9	TRBJ2-5	many	CASSSTRGAETQYF	TGTGCCAGCAGCTCCACCCGGGGCGCAGAGACCCAGTACTTC
NA	TRBV6-5	TRBJ2-7	NA	CASSSVFATGSYEQYF	TGTGCCAGCAGTTCGGTGTTCGCTACAGGGAGTTACGAGCAGTACTTC